This entry lists 17 T cell receptor beta chains sequenced from one sample in a study of blood T cell repertoires in COVID-19. Profiled with immunoSEQ multiplex PCR; TCRdb holds only in-frame clones, not every one. The sample has about 190,000 clones; around 84% are singletons. The sample was peripheral blood. The origin of the receptors is a young man with active or convalescent COVID-19.

The DNA of the CDR3 is TGTGCCAGCAGCACCCACCAGAGGGAGCCCTACAATGAGCAGTTCTTC. It is translated as CASSTHQREPYNEQFF. The chain couples TRBV5-8 to TRBJ2-1; D is perhaps TRBD2 (5 bases). In germline, CDR1 is SGHTS, CDR2 YDEGEE. There are 16 residues in the CDR3. V was clipped by 4 bases and J by 2 bases, with 16 bases between them.

The CDR3: CASSPDRITEAFF. In DNA, the CDR3 is TGTGCCAGCAGCCCGGACAGGATCACTGAAGCTTTCTTT. The chain is built from TRBV7-9 and TRBJ1-1, with 7 positions matching TRBD1. Per germline, CDR1 SEHNR and CDR2 FQNEAQ (reference sequence). V lost 5 bases and J lost 4; bases outside the gene matches: 4. The CDR3 is made up of 13 amino acids.

The rearrangement joins TRBV12-5 to TRBJ1-2; 9 bases agree with TRBD1. The germline gives CDR1 LGHNT, CDR2 FRNRAP. The trim removed 1 base at V and 3 bases at J, leaving 3 bases unmatched. This CDR3 region has 15 residues. In DNA form, the CDR3 reads TGTGCTAGTGGTTTGGGGACAGGGGTGGACTATGGCTACACCTTC. Its translation: CASGLGTGVDYGYTF.

This chain links TRBV14 with TRBJ1-2; TRBD1 matches at 8 bases. J was trimmed by 14 bases and V by 1 base; bases with no gene match: 18. The CDR3 loop spans 16 amino acids. Per the germline V gene, CDR1 is SGHDN and CDR2 is FVKESK. CDR3 in DNA: TGTGCCAGCAGCCAAGCTGGAGCGGGACAGGCCGCTCCTTTAACCTTC. Translated, it gives CASSQAGAGQAAPLTF.

Only a few counts were recorded for this clone. The chain has TRBV28 and TRBJ1-1; 7 bases align to TRBD1. Trimming at V came to 6 bases and at J to 3 bases, leaving 4 bases not matched to a gene. The CDR3 sequence is 13 residues long. CDR1 is MDHEN, CDR2 SYDVKM, per germline. This CDR3 reads CASRKTGDTEAFF. In DNA, the CDR3 is TGTGCCAGCAGGAAAACAGGGGACACTGAAGCTTTCTTT.

This rearrangement joins TRBV30 to TRBJ1-4, with TRBD1 identical over 8 bases. V dropped 7 bases and J dropped 10; count of bases not matched to a gene: 11. The CDR3 loop spans 13 amino acids. Germline values: CDR1 GTSNPN, CDR2 SVGIG (reference sequence). The CDR3 region has the DNA TGTGCCTTAGGACAGGGCCTCGTTGGAAAACTGTTTTTT. Residues: CALGQGLVGKLFF.

This clone was found a few times. Here the CDR3 reads CASIRGLSSGNTIYF. The CDR3 coding sequence is TGTGCCAGTATAAGGGGTCTGAGCTCTGGAAACACCATATATTTT. The genes are TRBV19 and TRBJ1-3, with D perhaps matching TRBD1 (5 bases). The V gene lost 7 bases and the J gene lost 0 bases, with 13 bases spanning the gap. Germline V gene lookup returns CDR1 LNHDA and CDR2 SQIVND (reference sequence). CDR3 size: 15 residues.

The V call is TRBV27, the J call TRBJ2-2; 8 bases align to TRBD2. The CDR3 consists of 16 residues. The germline CDR1 and CDR2 sequences are MNHEY and SMNVEV (reference sequence). V lost 3 bases and J lost 2; bases outside the gene matches: 5. CDR3 sequence reads: CASSFPRGANTGELFF. The CDR3 nucleotides read TGTGCCAGCAGTTTTCCGCGGGGGGCTAACACCGGGGAGCTGTTTTTT.

The chain is built from TRBV11-2 and TRBJ2-6; TRBD1 matches 7 bases. Trimming removed 7 bases from V and 2 bases from J; junction bases left unmatched: 14. The length of the CDR3 is 18 residues. Germline V gene lookup returns CDR1 SGHAT and CDR2 FQNNGV. CDR3 coding DNA: TGTGCCAGCACCGTGACAGGGATTCAAGGCGCTGGGGCCAACGTCCTGACTTTC. Translated: CASTVTGIQGAGANVLTF.

The chain combines TRBV28 with TRBJ1-1; D unclear. The germline V gene encodes CDR1 MDHEN and CDR2 SYDVKM. Trimming pared 8 bases from V and 1 base from J, leaving 11 bases between. The CDR3 covers 13 residues. The CDR3: CASLTPANTEAFF. CDR3 coding DNA: TGTGCCAGCCTCACTCCCGCGAACACTGAAGCTTTCTTT.

V is TRBV7-9 and J is TRBJ1-1; unclear D gene. Germline assignment: CDR1 SEHNR and CDR2 FQNEAQ (reference sequence). V gave up 4 bases and J gave up 0 bases, with 12 bases separating them. The CDR3 covers 15 residues. CDR3 protein: CASSSRGEVNTEAFF. The DNA for the CDR3 is TGTGCCAGCAGCTCGCGGGGTGAAGTGAACACTGAAGCTTTCTTT.

This sequence joins TRBV7-9 and TRBJ2-6; possible D gene TRBD1, 6 bases. V gave up 1 base and J gave up 1 base, with 14 bases separating them. Per the germline V gene, CDR1 is SEHNR and CDR2 is FQNEAQ (reference sequence). This CDR3 comprises 18 residues. Written as DNA, the CDR3 is TGTGCCAGCAGCTTAGGATCGCAGGGGAGTTCTGGGGCCAACGTCCTGACTTTC. This codes for CASSLGSQGSSGANVLTF.

The rearrangement links TRBV18 to TRBJ1-4; D is unclear. Trimming shortened V by 0 bases and J by 7 bases, and 12 bases separated the two germline ends. The CDR3 consists of 15 residues. Germline V gene lookup returns CDR1 KGHSH and CDR2 LQKENI. CDR3 amino acids: CASSPPLAAGEKLFF. In DNA, the CDR3 is TGTGCCAGCTCACCACCCCTCGCGGCGGGTGAAAAACTGTTTTTT.

The chain is built from TRBV4-1 and TRBJ1-3; D is undetermined. Trimming cost V 1 base and J 0 bases, with 7 bases left between them. Germline V gene data show CDR1 as MGHRA and CDR2 as YSYEKL. CDR3 length equals 15 residues. CDR3 region: CASSQGAASGNTIYF. CDR3 nucleotides: TGCGCCAGCAGCCAAGGCGCGGCCTCTGGAAACACCATATATTTT.

This chain uses TRBV19 with TRBJ2-3; perhaps TRBD1 as D (6 bases). The germline V gene has CDR1 LNHDA and CDR2 SQIVND (reference sequence). Trimming cost V 4 bases and J 5 bases, with 10 bases left between them. The CDR3 spans 13 residues. For the CDR3, the DNA is TGTGCCAGTAGTAACAGGGTAGAAGATACGCAGTATTTT. Its translation: CASSNRVEDTQYF. Based on the CDR3 plus reference TRBV19 and TRBJ2-3, the full variable domain is DGGITQSPKYLFRKEGQNVTLSCEQNLNHDAMYWYRQDPGQGLRLIYYSQIVNDFQKGDIAEGYSVSREKKESFPLTVTSAQKNPTAFYLCASSNRVEDTQYFGPGTRLTVL.

The chain has TRBV7-9 and TRBJ2-5; 7 bases fit TRBD1. CDR1 and CDR2 (germline): SEHNR, FQNEAQ (reference sequence). The V segment lost 7 bases and the J segment 0 bases; nucleotides outside the gene matches: 5. CDR3 length equals 14 residues. The CDR3 reads CASTLTGNQETQYF. DNA of the CDR3: TGTGCCAGCACCCTGACAGGGAACCAAGAGACCCAGTACTTC. Full variable domain (missing parts from reference TRBV7-9 and TRBJ2-5): DTGVSQNPRHKITKRGQNVTFRCDPISEHNRLYWYRQTLGQGPEFLTYFQNEAQLEKSRLLSDRFSAERPKGSFSTLEIQRTEQGDSAMYLCASTLTGNQETQYFGPGTRLLVL.

J is TRBJ1-6 and V is TRBV7-6; 7 positions match TRBD1. V shed 1 base, J shed 6 bases, and the junction held 6 bases outside the gene matches. The length of the CDR3 is 16 residues. CDR1 and CDR2 (germline): SGHVS, FNYEAQ. The CDR3 bases are TGTGCCAGCAGCTTAGGACAGGGAAATGTTAATTCACCCCTCCACTTT. Its translation is CASSLGQGNVNSPLHF.